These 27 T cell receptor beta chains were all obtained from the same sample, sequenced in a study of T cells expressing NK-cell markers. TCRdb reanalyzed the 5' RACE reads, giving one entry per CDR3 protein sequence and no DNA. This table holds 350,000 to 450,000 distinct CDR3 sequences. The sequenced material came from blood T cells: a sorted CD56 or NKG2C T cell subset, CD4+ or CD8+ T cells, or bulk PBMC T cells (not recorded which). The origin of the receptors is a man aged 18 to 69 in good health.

CDR3 loop: CASSFMGARTDTQYF. The rearrangement joins TRBV12-3 or TRBV12-4 to TRBJ2-3. This CDR3 contains 15 residues.

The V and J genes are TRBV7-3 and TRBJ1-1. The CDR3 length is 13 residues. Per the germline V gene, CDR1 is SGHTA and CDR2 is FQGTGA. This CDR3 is CASKKWVNTEAFF.

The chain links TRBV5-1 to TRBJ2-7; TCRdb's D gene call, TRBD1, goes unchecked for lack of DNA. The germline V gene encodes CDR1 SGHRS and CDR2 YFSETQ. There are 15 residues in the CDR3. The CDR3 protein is CASSLGGSPTREQYF.

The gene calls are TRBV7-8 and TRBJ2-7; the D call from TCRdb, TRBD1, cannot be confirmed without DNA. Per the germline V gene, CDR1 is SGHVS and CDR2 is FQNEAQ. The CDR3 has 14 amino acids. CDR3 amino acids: CASSLGDRIYEQYF.

The CDR3 spells CASSQVVQAGEDNEQFF. The V call is TRBV4-2, the J call TRBJ2-1; the D call from TCRdb, TRBD2, cannot be confirmed without DNA. The germline CDR1 and CDR2 sequences are LGHNA and YNFKEQ. CDR3 length equals 17 residues.

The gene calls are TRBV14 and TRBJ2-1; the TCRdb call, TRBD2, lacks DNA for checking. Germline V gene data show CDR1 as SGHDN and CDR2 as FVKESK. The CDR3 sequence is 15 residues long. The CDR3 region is CASSQTSGIYNEQFF.

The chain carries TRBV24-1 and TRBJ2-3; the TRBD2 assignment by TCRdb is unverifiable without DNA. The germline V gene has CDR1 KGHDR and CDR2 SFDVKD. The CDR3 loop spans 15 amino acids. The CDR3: CATGETSGPLDTQYF.

CDR3 amino acids: CASSHAAGPGTQYF. The rearrangement joins TRBV6-5 to TRBJ2-5; without DNA, the TCRdb call of TRBD2 cannot be checked. Germline CDR1 is MNHEY and CDR2 is SVGAGI. This CDR3 is built from 14 residues.

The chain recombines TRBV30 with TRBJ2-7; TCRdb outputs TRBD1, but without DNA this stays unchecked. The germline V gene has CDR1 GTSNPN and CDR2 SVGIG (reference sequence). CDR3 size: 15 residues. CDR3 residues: CAWSGTKTGTYEQYF. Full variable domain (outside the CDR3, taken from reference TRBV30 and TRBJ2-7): SQTIHQWPATLVQPVGSPLSLECTVEGTSNPNLYWYRQAAGRGLQLLFYSVGIGQISSEVPQNLSASRPQDRQFILSSKKLLLSDSGFYLCAWSGTKTGTYEQYFGPGTRLTVT.

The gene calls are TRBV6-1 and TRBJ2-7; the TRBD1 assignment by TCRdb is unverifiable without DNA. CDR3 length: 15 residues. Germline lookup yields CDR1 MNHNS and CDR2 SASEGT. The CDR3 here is CASTPPGTGVGEQYF.

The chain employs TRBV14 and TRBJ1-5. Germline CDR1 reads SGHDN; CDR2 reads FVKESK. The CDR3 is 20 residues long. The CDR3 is CASSQERDRLTYDSNQPQHF.

CDR3: CASSVNLRRQSTDTQYF. This sequence joins TRBV10-1 and TRBJ2-3. Germline CDR1 WNHNN, CDR2 SYGVQD (reference sequence). The CDR3 extends over 17 amino acids.

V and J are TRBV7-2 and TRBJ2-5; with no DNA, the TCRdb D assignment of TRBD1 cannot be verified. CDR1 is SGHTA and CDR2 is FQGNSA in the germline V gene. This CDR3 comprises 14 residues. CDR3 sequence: CASSHRVGGETQYF. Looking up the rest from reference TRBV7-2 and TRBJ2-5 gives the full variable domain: GAGVSQSPSNKVTEKGKDVELRCDPISGHTALYWYRQSLGQGLEFLIYFQGNSAPDKSGLPSDRFSAERTGGSVSTLTIQRTQQEDSAVYLCASSHRVGGETQYFGPGTRLLVL.

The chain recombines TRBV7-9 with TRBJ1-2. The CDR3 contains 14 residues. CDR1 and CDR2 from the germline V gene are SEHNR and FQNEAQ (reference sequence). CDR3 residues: CASSLATGSKGYTF.

CDR3 in amino acids: CASSMEVDRRSGNTIYF. The chain employs TRBV5-1 and TRBJ1-3. The CDR3 contains 17 residues. CDR1 and CDR2 from the germline V gene are SGHRS and YFSETQ.

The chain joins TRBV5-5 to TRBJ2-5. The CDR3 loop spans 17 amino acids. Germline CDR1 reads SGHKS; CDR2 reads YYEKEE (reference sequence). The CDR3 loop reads CASSHDSQTGDQETQYF.

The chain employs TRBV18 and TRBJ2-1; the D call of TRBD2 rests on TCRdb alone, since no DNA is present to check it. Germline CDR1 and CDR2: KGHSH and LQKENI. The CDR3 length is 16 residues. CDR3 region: CASSTSSFGSLNEQFF.

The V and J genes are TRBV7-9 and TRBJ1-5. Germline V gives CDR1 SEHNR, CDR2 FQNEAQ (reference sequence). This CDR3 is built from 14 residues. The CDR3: CASASGPWDQPQHF.

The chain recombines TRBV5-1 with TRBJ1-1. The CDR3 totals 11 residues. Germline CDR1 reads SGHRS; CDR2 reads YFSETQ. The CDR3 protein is CASSGGGTPFF.

CDR3 loop: CASTGGGEAFF. The chain joins TRBV6-6 to TRBJ1-1. Germline lookup yields CDR1 MNHNY and CDR2 SVGAGI (reference sequence). The CDR3 consists of 11 residues.

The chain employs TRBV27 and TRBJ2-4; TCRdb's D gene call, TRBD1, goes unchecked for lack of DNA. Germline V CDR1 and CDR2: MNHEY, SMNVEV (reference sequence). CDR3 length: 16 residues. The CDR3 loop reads CASSPLIVLAKNIQYF.

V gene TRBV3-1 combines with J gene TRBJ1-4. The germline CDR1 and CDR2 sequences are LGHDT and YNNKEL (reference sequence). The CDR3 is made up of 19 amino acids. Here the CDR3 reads CASSQAKGRFGGGVEKLFF.

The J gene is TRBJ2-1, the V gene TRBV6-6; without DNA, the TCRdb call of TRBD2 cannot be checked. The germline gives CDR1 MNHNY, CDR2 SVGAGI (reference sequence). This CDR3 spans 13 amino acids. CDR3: CASRSGGDNEQFF.

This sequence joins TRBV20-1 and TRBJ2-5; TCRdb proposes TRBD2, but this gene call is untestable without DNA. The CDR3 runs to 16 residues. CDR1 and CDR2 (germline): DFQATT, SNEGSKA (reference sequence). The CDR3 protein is CSARDLSGGNQKTQYF.

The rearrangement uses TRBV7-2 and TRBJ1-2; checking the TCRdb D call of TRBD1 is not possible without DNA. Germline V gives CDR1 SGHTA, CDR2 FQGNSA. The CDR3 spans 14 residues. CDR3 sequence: CASSPGLSPYGYTF. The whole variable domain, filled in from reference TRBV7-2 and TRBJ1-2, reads GAGVSQSPSNKVTEKGKDVELRCDPISGHTALYWYRQSLGQGLEFLIYFQGNSAPDKSGLPSDRFSAERTGGSVSTLTIQRTQQEDSAVYLCASSPGLSPYGYTFGSGTRLTVV.

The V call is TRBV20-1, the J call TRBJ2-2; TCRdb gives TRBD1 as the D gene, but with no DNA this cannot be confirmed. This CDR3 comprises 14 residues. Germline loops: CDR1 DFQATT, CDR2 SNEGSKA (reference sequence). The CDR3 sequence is CSVPGMSNTGELFF.

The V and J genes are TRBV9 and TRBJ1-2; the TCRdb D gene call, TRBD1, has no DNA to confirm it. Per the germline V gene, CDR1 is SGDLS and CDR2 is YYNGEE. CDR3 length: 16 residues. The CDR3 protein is CASSAYNRGGGYGYTF.